What follows are 25 T cell receptor beta chains derived from one specimen sequenced in a study of CD8+CD57+ T cells in acquired aplastic anemia. Genomic DNA was employed as the template in profiling TCR beta VDJ and CDR3. TCRdb re-derived calls from the reads in MiXCR, one entry per CDR3 protein. The sample records under 250,000 distinct CDR3 sequences, around 32% being singletons. Source material: sorted CD4+, CD8+, or CD8+CD57+ T cells (not recorded which) from PBMCs. These receptors were collected from a human donor in good health, serving as a control.

The CDR3 reads CASRLGLNTEAFF. DNA of the CDR3: TGTGCCAGCAGGTTGGGGTTGAACACTGAAGCTTTCTTT. The chain recombines TRBV2 with TRBJ1-1; D is uncertain. CDR1 and CDR2 (germline): SNHLY, FYNNEI. Trimming left V 6 bases short and J 0 bases short, with 8 bases between. CDR3 size: 13 residues.

This clonotype was counted many times. V usage is TRBV5-8 and J usage is TRBJ1-6; D is perhaps TRBD1 (5 bases). V dropped 1 base and J dropped 8 bases, with 13 bases sitting between them. The CDR3 length is 15 residues. Germline V gives CDR1 SGHTS, CDR2 YDEGEE. CDR3 in DNA: TGTGCCAGCAGCTTGCAGGGAACCTCGCATTCACCCCTCCACTTT. This encodes CASSLQGTSHSPLHF.

The chain recombines TRBV12-3 or TRBV12-4 with TRBJ1-1; 8 nucleotides agree with TRBD1. The CDR3 covers 14 residues. The junction had 6 bases not matched to a gene; V was cut back by 4 bases and J by 5 bases. The CDR3 sequence is CASSSGQVPTEAFF. For the CDR3, the DNA is TGTGCCAGCAGTTCGGGACAGGTGCCGACTGAAGCTTTCTTT.

This clonotype occurred a few times. V and J are TRBV30 and TRBJ1-3; no clear D. CDR1 GTSNPN and CDR2 SVGIG come from the germline V gene (reference sequence). The germline V and J ends were trimmed by 4 bases and 1 base, with 14 bases remaining between them. This CDR3 comprises 15 residues. The CDR3 spells CAWTLRWVSGNTIYF. The CDR3 DNA follows: TGTGCCTGGACCCTACGTTGGGTTTCTGGAAACACCATATATTTT.

The chain combines TRBV5-1 with TRBJ2-3; 8 nucleotides match TRBD2. The CDR3 totals 15 residues. Germline V gives CDR1 SGHRS, CDR2 YFSETQ. Trimming at V came to 4 bases and at J to 4 bases, leaving 8 bases not matched to a gene. CDR3 sequence: CASSPGLGAADTQYF. CDR3 bases: TGCGCCAGCAGCCCGGGACTAGGGGCGGCAGATACGCAGTATTTT.

This chain joins TRBV29-1 and TRBJ2-3; 9 nucleotides match TRBD1. Germline V lookup: CDR1 SQVTM, CDR2 ANQGSEA. The CDR3 is 15 amino acids. Trimming took 7 bases from V and 5 from J; bases not matched to a gene: 13. The CDR3 nucleotides are TGCAGCGGGACCCCGGACAGGGGTCGGCGAGATACGCAGTATTTT. Protein sequence: CSGTPDRGRRDTQYF.

The table lists this clonotype with many counts. The V call is TRBV15, the J call TRBJ1-2; tentative D call: TRBD1 (5 bases). The V gene lost 4 bases and the J gene lost 2 bases, with 11 bases spanning the gap. The CDR3 is made up of 14 amino acids. Germline assignment: CDR1 LNHNV and CDR2 YYDKDF (reference sequence). Here the CDR3 DNA reads TGTGCCACCAGCACCCCACAGGCGAACTATGGCTACACCTTC. As protein: CATSTPQANYGYTF. Combining the CDR3 with reference TRBV15 and TRBJ1-2 gives the whole variable domain DAMVIQNPRYQVTQFGKPVTLSCSQTLNHNVMYWYQQKSSQAPKLLFHYYDKDFNNEADTPDNFQSRRPNTSFCFLDIRSPGLGDTAMYLCATSTPQANYGYTFGSGTRLTVV.

This clonotype was counted ten times or more. The chain is built from TRBV12-3 or TRBV12-4 and TRBJ2-3; D ambiguous. This CDR3 contains 15 residues. V lost 5 bases and J lost 0, with 12 bases in between. This CDR3 reads CASSPRHISTDTQYF. DNA of the CDR3: TGTGCCAGCAGTCCCCGGCACATTAGCACAGATACGCAGTATTTT.

This clonotype was counted many times. The chain uses TRBV6-6 and TRBJ1-5; TRBD1 matches 7 bases. V lost 0 bases and J lost 7; bases outside the gene matches: 6. Germline-derived CDR1 and CDR2 are MNHNY and SVGAGI (reference sequence). This CDR3 comprises 15 residues. Written as DNA, the CDR3 is TGTGCCAGCAGTTACTCGAGACAGGGAAGACAGCCCCAGCATTTT. It translates to CASSYSRQGRQPQHF.

This chain uses TRBV6-1 with TRBJ1-2, with 7 bases lining up with TRBD1. Germline values: CDR1 MNHNS, CDR2 SASEGT. Trimming removed 5 bases from V and 4 bases from J; junction bases left unmatched: 7. The CDR3 has 14 residues. CDR3 in amino acids: CASSQWTGSYGYTF. CDR3 in DNA: TGTGCCAGCAGTCAATGGACAGGTAGCTATGGCTACACCTTC.

With regard to this clonotype: A much larger clone is a single base away; this may be a read error. The chain couples TRBV12-3 or TRBV12-4 to TRBJ1-1; tentatively, D is TRBD1 (5 bases). V gave up 2 bases and J gave up 6 bases, with 13 bases separating them. This CDR3 comprises 14 residues. Here the CDR3 DNA reads TGTGCCAGCAGTTTAAGCGGGGGATACGCTGAAGCTTTCTTT. Its translation is CASSLSGGYAEAFF.

This chain uses TRBV2 with TRBJ2-7, with D possibly matching TRBD1 (5 bases). Germline CDR1 reads SNHLY; CDR2 reads FYNNEI. This CDR3 is 12 amino acids long. With 6 bases removed from V and 2 bases from J, the gap between germline ends came to 8 bases. DNA of the CDR3: TGTGCCAGCAGGGTACAGGCCTACGAGCAGTACTTC. Amino acids: CASRVQAYEQYF. Full variable domain (remainder filled in from reference TRBV2 and TRBJ2-7): EPEVTQTPSHQVTQMGQEVILRCVPISNHLYFYWYRQILGQKVEFLVSFYNNEISEKSEIFDDQFSVERPDGSNFTLKIRSTKLEDSAMYFCASRVQAYEQYFGPGTRLTVT.

This rearrangement joins TRBV4-1 to TRBJ2-1; 12 bases line up with TRBD2. V lost 7 bases, J lost 7 bases, and 8 bases stayed unmatched. The CDR3 length is 15 residues. Germline CDR1 is MGHRA and CDR2 is YSYEKL. This CDR3 is CASTNLAGGLNEQFF. In nucleotides, the CDR3 is TGCGCCAGCACCAATCTAGCGGGAGGGTTGAATGAGCAGTTCTTC.

Concerning this clonotype: An end of the junction does not agree with germline; a read error may underlie this. The genes are TRBV2 and TRBJ2-7, with D perhaps matching TRBD2 (5 bases). This CDR3 contains 14 residues. The germline gives CDR1 SNHLY, CDR2 FYNNEI. CDR3 in DNA: TGTGCCAACAGTCTAACGGGGTCCGAATACGAGCAGTACTTC. Amino acids: CANSLTGSEYEQYF. Full variable domain (remainder filled in from reference TRBV2 and TRBJ2-7): EPEVTQTPSHQVTQMGQEVILRCVPISNHLYFYWYRQILGQKVEFLVSFYNNEISEKSEIFDDQFSVERPDGSNFTLKIRSTKLEDSAMYFCANSLTGSEYEQYFGPGTRLTVT.

The table lists this clonotype with a few counts. The CDR3 sequence: CSGAESNTEAFF. CDR3 nucleotides: TGCAGCGGAGCGGAATCGAACACTGAAGCTTTCTTT. This chain uses TRBV29-1 with TRBJ1-1, with unresolved D. The V and J ends lost 7 bases and 1 base respectively, with 10 bases between them. The CDR3 has 12 amino acids. CDR1 is SQVTM and CDR2 is ANQGSEA in the germline V gene.

This clonotype appeared many times. The gene calls are TRBV7-9 and TRBJ1-5; D ambiguous. From germline, CDR1 is SEHNR and CDR2 FQNEAQ (reference sequence). V lost 2 bases, J lost 4 bases, and 15 bases lay in between. The CDR3 totals 16 residues. CDR3 DNA: TGTGCCAGCAGCTTACCTATCACGGGAAAAAATCAGCCCCAGCATTTT. This encodes CASSLPITGKNQPQHF.

The CDR3 DNA reads as TGCGCCAGCAGCCCAGCGCCGGGGGTCTTTGGGGTTGAGCAGTTCTTC. It specifies CASSPAPGVFGVEQFF. The chain uses TRBV5-1 and TRBJ2-1; tentative D call: TRBD2 (6 bases). This CDR3 contains 16 residues. Trimming left V 4 bases short and J 9 bases short, with 23 bases between. CDR1 is SGHRS and CDR2 is YFSETQ in the germline V gene.

This clonotype has at least ten counts. V gene TRBV10-1 combines with J gene TRBJ2-3, with D perhaps TRBD2 (6 bases). The ends were cut back, 6 bases at V and 4 bases at J, with 11 bases in the middle. The CDR3 has 13 residues. Germline V gives CDR1 WNHNN, CDR2 SYGVQD (reference sequence). CDR3 residues: CASRPGLSDTQYF. The DNA for the CDR3 is TGCGCCAGCAGACCGGGACTGTCAGATACGCAGTATTTT.

This clonotype was observed a few times. The rearrangement uses TRBV7-9 and TRBJ2-3, with D unclear. The ends were cut back, 5 bases at V and 4 bases at J, with 7 bases in the middle. The CDR3 totals 12 residues. Per the germline V gene, CDR1 is SEHNR and CDR2 is FQNEAQ (reference sequence). CDR3 coding DNA: TGTGCCAGCAGCCACGGCGCAGATACGCAGTATTTT. Protein sequence: CASSHGADTQYF.

Ten or more counts support this clonotype. This chain joins TRBV10-3 and TRBJ2-7; the match to TRBD2 covers 10 bases. Germline V CDR1 and CDR2: ENHRY, SYGVKD. V lost 3 bases and J lost 5; bases outside the gene matches: 7. The CDR3 loop spans 15 amino acids. CDR3 sequence (DNA): TGTGCCATCAGTGAAATGAGCGGGGGGGTCCACGAGCAGTACTTC. The encoded protein is CAISEMSGGVHEQYF.

Only a few counts were recorded for this clonotype. At one end, the junction sequence differs from germline, possibly due to a read error. The gene calls are TRBV20-1 and TRBJ1-3; 7 positions agree with TRBD1. CDR3 length equals 13 residues. In germline, CDR1 is DFQATT, CDR2 SNEGSKA (reference sequence). CDR3 DNA sequence: TGCAGTGCCAGTACAGGGGCAGGAAACACCATGTATTTT. Translation: CSASTGAGNTMYF.

Many counts were recorded for this clonotype. The V and J genes are TRBV6-4 and TRBJ2-1, with D tentatively TRBD1 (6 bases). CDR3 length: 14 residues. V dropped 1 base and J dropped 9 bases, with 13 bases sitting between them. The germline gives CDR1 MRHNA, CDR2 SNTAGT. This CDR3 is CASSDFSRGGEQFF. In DNA form, the CDR3 reads TGTGCCAGCAGTGACTTTAGCAGGGGCGGTGAGCAGTTCTTC.

The CDR3 coding sequence is TGCAGCGCGAGGACAGTTCAGGGCCACAATGAGCAGTTCTTC. Its translation is CSARTVQGHNEQFF. The J gene is TRBJ2-1, the V gene TRBV29-1; tentatively, D is TRBD1 (6 bases). The CDR3 has 14 amino acids. The V and J ends lost 7 bases and 5 bases respectively, with 18 bases between them. CDR1 is SQVTM and CDR2 is ANQGSEA in the germline V gene.

This clonotype was detected many times. V and J are TRBV20-1 and TRBJ1-3; 10 bases agree with TRBD1. In germline, CDR1 is DFQATT, CDR2 SNEGSKA (reference sequence). The V gene end was trimmed by 3 bases and the J gene end by 2 bases; junction bases not matched to a gene: 1. This CDR3 region has 14 residues. CDR3 DNA: TGCAGTGCTAGTGGGACAGGGGCTGGAAACACCATATATTTT. Protein sequence: CSASGTGAGNTIYF.

V and J are TRBV2 and TRBJ2-5, with TRBD2 as a possible D gene (6 bases). Germline V gene sequence: CDR1 SNHLY, CDR2 FYNNEI. The CDR3 loop spans 15 amino acids. V was cut by 6 bases and J by 4 bases, with 18 bases left in between. The CDR3 DNA is TGTGCCAGCAGCGGCGATGCGGGATGGCGAGAGACCCAGTACTTC. It encodes CASSGDAGWRETQYF.